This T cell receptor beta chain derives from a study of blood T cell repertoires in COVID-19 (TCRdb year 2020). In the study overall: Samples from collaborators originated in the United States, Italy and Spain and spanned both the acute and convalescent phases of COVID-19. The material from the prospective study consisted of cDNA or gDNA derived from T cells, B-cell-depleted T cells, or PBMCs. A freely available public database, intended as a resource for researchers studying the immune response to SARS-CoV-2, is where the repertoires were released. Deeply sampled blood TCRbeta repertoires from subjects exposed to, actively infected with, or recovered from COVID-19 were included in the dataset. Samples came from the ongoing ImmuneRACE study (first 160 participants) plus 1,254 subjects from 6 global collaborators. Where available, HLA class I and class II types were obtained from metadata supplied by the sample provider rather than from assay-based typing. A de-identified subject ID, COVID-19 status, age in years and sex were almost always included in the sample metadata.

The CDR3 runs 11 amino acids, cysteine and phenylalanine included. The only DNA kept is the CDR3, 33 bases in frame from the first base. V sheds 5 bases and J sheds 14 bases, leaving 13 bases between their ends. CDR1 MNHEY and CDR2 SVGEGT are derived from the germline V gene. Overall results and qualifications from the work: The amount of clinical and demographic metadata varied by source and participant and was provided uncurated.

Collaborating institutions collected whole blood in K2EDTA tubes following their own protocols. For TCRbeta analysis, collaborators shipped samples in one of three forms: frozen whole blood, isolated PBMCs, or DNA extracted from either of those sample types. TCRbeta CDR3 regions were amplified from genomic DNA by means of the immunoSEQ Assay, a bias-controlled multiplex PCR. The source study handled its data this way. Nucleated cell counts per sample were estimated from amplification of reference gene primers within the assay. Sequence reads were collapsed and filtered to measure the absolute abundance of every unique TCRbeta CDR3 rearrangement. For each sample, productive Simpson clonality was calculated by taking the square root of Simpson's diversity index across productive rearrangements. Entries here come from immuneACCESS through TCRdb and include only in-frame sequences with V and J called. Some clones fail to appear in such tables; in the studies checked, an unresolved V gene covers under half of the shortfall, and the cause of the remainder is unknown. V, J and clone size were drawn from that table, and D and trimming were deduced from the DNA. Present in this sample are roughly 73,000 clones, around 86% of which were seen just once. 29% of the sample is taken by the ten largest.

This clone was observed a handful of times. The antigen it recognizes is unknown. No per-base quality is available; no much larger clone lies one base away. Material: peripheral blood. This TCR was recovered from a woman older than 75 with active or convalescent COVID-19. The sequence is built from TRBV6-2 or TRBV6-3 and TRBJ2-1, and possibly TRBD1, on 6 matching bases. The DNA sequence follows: TGTGCCAGCAGTCACAGGGAAAGGGAGTTCTTC. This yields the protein CASSHREREFF.